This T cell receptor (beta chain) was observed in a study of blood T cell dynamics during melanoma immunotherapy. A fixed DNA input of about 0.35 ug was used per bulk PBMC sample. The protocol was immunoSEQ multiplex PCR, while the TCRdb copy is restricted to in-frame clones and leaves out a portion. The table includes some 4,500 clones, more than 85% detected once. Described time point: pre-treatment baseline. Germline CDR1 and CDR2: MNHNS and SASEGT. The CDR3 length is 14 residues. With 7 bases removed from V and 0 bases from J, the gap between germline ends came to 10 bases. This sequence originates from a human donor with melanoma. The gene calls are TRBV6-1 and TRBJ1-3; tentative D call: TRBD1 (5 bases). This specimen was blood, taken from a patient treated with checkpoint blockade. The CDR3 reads CASTVGDSGNTIYF. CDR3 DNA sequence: TGTGCCAGCACTGTAGGGGACTCTGGAAACACCATATATTTT.